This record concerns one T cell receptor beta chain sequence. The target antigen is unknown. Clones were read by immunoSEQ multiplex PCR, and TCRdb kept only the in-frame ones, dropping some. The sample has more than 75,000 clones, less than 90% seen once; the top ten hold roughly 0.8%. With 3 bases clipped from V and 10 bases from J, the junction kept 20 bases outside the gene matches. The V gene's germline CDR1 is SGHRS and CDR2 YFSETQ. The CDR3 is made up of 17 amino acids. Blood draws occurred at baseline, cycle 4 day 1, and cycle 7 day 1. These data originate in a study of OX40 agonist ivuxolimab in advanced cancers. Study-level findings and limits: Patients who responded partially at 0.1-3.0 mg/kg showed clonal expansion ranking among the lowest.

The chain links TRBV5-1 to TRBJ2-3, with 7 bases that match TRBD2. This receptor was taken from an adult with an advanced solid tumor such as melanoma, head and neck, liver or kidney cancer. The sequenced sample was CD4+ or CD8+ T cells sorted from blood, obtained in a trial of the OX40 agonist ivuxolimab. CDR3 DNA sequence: TGCGCCAGCAGCTCCCGTCAGAGGTCGGCGGGAGAGGTGGCGCAGTATTTT. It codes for CASSSRQRSAGEVAQYF.